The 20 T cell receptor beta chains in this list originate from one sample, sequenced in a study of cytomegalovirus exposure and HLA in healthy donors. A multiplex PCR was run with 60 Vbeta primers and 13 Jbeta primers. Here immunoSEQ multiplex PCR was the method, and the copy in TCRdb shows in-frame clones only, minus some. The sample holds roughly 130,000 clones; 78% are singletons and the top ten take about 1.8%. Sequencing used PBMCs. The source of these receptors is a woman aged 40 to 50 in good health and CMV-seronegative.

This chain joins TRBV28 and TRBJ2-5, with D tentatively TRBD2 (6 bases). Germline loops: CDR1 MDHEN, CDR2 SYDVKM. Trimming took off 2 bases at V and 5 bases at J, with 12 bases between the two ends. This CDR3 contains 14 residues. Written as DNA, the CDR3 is TGTGCCAGCAGTTTACCTCGGGAGAAGGAGACCCAGTACTTC. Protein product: CASSLPREKETQYF.

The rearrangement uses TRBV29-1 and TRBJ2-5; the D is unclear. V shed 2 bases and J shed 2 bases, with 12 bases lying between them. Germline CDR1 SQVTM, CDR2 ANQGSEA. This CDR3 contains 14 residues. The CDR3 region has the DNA TGCAGCGTTGAATGTAGTCAGGCACAAGAGACCCAGTACTTC. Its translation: CSVECSQAQETQYF.

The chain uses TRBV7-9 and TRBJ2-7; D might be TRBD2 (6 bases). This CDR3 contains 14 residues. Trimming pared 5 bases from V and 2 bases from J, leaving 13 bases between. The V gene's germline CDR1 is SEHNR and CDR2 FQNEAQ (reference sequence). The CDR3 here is CASSQPGDTYEQYF. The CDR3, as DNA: TGTGCCAGCAGCCAGCCGGGGGATACCTACGAGCAGTACTTC.

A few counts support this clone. The CDR3 sequence is CASSPQDITANVLTF. CDR3 coding DNA: TGTGCCAGCTCACCACAGGACATAACGGCCAACGTCCTGACTTTC. The V gene is TRBV18, the J gene TRBJ2-6, with D possibly being TRBD1 (5 bases). Germline CDR1 is KGHSH and CDR2 is LQKENI. The length of the CDR3 is 15 residues. V was trimmed by 1 base and J by 6 bases, leaving 10 bases between them.

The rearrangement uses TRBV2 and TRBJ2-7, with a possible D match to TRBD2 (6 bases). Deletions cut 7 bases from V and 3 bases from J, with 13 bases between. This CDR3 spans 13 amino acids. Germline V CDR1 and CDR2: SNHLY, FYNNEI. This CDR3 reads CASTPKDYYEQYF. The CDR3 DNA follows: TGTGCCAGCACCCCAAAGGACTACTACGAGCAGTACTTC.

CDR3 sequence reads: CASSPRDREETQYF. The CDR3 DNA sequence: TGTGCCAGCAGCCCCCGGGACAGGGAAGAGACCCAGTACTTC. This chain joins TRBV5-4 and TRBJ2-5, with 9 bases aligning to TRBD1. Unmatched junction bases numbered 4, after V lost 4 bases and J lost 3 bases. The CDR3 length is 14 residues. Germline CDR1 reads SGHNT; CDR2 reads YYREEE (reference sequence).

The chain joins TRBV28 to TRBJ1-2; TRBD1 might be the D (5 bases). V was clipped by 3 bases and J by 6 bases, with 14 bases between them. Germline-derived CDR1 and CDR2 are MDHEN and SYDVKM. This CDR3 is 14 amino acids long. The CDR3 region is CASSFPAGIDGYTF. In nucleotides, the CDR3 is TGTGCCAGCAGTTTCCCGGCAGGGATCGATGGCTACACCTTC.

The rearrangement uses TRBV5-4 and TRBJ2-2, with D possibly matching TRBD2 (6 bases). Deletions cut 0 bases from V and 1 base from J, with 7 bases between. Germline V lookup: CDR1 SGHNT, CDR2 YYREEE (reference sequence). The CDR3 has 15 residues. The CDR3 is CASSLVGRNTGELFF. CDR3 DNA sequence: TGTGCCAGCAGCTTGGTCGGGAGGAACACCGGGGAGCTGTTTTTT.

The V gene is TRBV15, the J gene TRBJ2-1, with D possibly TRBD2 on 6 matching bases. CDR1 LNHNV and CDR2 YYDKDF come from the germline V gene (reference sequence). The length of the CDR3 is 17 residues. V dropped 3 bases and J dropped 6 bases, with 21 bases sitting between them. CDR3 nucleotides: TGTGCCACCAGCAGCGTACCGGGACTCAACGTATCCAATGAGCAGTTCTTC. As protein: CATSSVPGLNVSNEQFF.

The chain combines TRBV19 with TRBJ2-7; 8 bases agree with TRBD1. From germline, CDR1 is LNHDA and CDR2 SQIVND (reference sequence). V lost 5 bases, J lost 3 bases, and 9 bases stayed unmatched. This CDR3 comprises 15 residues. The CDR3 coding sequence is TGTGCCAGTAGTCCTACCTCCAGGGGGCACTACGAGCAGTACTTC. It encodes CASSPTSRGHYEQYF.

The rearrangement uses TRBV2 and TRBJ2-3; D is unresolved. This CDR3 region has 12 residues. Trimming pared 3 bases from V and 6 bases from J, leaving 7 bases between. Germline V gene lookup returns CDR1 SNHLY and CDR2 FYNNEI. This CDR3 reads CASSDGSDTQYF. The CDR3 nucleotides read TGTGCCAGCAGTGACGGGTCGGATACGCAGTATTTT.

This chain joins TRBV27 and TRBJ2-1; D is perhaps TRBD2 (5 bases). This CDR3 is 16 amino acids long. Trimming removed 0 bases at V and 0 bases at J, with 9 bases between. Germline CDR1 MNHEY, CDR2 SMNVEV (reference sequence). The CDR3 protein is CASSLSVGGSYNEQFF. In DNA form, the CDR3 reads TGTGCCAGCAGTTTATCTGTAGGAGGCTCCTACAATGAGCAGTTCTTC.

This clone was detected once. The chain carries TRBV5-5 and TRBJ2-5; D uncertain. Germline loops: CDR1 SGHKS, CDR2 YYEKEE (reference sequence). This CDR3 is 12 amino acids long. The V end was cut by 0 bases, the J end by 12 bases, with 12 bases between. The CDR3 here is CASSLARDMKYF. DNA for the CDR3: TGTGCCAGCAGCTTGGCGCGTGATATGAAGTACTTC.

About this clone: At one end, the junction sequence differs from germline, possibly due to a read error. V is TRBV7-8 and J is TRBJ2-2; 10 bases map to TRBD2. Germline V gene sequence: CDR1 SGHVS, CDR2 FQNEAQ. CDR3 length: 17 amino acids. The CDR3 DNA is TGTGCCGGCAGCTTAGCGGGAGGCTTACTGAACACCGGGGAGCTGTTTTTT. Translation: CAGSLAGGLLNTGELFF.

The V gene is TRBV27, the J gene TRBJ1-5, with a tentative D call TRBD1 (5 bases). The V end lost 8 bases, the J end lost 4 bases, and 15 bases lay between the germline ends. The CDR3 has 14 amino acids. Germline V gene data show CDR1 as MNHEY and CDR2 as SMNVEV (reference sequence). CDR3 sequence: CASAPGLLNQPQHF. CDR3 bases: TGTGCCAGCGCGCCGGGACTGTTGAATCAGCCCCAGCATTTT.

CDR3 bases: TGTGCCAGCAGCGGCGGTTTTGGGCAGGGCCCTGGGGGCTACACCTTC. It translates to CASSGGFGQGPGGYTF. The chain is built from TRBV5-4 and TRBJ1-2, with D perhaps TRBD1 (5 bases). The V gene lost 4 bases and the J gene lost 8 bases, with 24 bases spanning the gap. Germline V gives CDR1 SGHNT, CDR2 YYREEE (reference sequence). The CDR3 totals 16 residues.

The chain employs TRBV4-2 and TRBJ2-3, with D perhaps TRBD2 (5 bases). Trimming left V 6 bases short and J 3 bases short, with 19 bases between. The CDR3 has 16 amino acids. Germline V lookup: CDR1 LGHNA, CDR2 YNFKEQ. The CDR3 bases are TGTGCCAGCAGTCAACTTGAGGGCAGTAGAACAGATACGCAGTATTTT. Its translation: CASSQLEGSRTDTQYF.

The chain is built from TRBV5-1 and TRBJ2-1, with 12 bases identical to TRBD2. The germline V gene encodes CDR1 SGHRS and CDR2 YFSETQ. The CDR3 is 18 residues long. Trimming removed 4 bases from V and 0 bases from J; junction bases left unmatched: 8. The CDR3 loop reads CASSPSTSGGSSYNEQFF. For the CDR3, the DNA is TGCGCCAGCAGCCCATCGACTAGCGGGGGTAGCTCCTACAATGAGCAGTTCTTC.

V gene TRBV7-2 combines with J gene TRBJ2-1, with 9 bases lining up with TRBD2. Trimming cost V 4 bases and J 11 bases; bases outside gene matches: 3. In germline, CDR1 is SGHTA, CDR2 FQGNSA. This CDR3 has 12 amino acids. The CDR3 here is CASSYLAGQQFF. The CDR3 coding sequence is TGTGCCAGCAGCTACCTAGCGGGGCAGCAGTTCTTC.

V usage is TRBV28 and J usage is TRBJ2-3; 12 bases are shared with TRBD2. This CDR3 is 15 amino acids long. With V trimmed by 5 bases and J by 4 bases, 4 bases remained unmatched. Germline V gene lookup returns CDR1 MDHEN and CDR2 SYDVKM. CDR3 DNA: TGTGCCAGCAGTCCCACTAGCGGGAGGCCAGATACGCAGTATTTT. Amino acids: CASSPTSGRPDTQYF.